This TCR beta chain was found in a study of T-cell reconstitution after alpha-beta-depleted transplantation in children. This clonotype is a singleton in its sample. Its target is unknown. General study findings and limits: Several hundred expanded graft clones reportedly gave rise to the alpha-beta T cells present about two months after transplant. Newly produced T cells mostly provided counts and TCRbeta diversity after one year, as hyperexpanded clones declined. Certain patients had high TCRbeta diversity at day 60, and it came from recipient T cells and thymic progenitors that survived.

The germline gives CDR1 SGDLS, CDR2 YYNGEE. CDR3 length: 18 residues. The trim removed 3 bases at V and 0 bases at J, leaving 11 bases unmatched. As it was prepared, the TCRbeta library received unique molecular identifiers. TCRdb analysed the PCR reads with MiXCR anew, one entry per CDR3 protein. The sample comprises a few hundred thousand distinct CDR3 sequences, roughly 27% of which are singletons, and approximately 33% rests with the top ten. The sample in question was PBMCs, obtained before TCRalphabeta/CD19-depleted stem cell transplant. The origin of this receptor is a boy less than two years old with Wiskott-Aldrich syndrome, due to receive a stem cell transplant. The chain joins TRBV9 to TRBJ2-1; 8 nucleotides agree with TRBD2. CDR3 in amino acids: CASSAVQIAGSSYNEQFF. The CDR3 region has the DNA TGTGCCAGCAGCGCAGTACAGATAGCGGGGAGCTCCTACAATGAGCAGTTCTTC. Supplemented by reference TRBV9 and TRBJ2-1, the full variable domain reads DSGVTQTPKHLITATGQRVTLRCSPRSGDLSVYWYQQSLDQGLQFLIQYYNGEERAKGNILERFSAQQFPDLHSELNLSSLELGDSALYFCASSAVQIAGSSYNEQFFGPGTRLTVL.